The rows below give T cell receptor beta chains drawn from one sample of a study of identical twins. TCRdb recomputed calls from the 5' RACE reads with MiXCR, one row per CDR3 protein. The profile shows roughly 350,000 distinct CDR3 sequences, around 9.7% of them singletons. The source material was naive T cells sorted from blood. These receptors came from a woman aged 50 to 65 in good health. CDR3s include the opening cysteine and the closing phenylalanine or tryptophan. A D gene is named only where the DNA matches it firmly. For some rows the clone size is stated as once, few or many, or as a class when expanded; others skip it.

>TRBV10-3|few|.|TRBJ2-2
TGTGCCATCAGTGTACAGGAAACCGGGGAGCTGTTTTTT
CAISVQETGELFF
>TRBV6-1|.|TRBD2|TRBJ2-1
TGTGCCAGCAGTGGGGGTAGCGGGAGTAGGGACAATGAGCAGTTCTTC
CASSGGSGSRDNEQFF
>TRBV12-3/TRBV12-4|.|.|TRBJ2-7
TGTGCCAGCAGTTTGGTCAGGAGCTCCTACGAGCAGTACTTC
CASSLVRSSYEQYF
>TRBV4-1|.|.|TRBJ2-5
TGCGCCAGCAGCCAGGAGGGTCGGGGGGAGACCCAGTACTTC
CASSQEGRGETQYF
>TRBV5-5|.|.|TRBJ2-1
TGTGCCAGCAGCTTGGCCCTCCTCGCCTACTACAATGAGCAGTTCTTC
CASSLALLAYYNEQFF
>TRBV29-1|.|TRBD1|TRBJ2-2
TGCAGCGTTAGAACACAGGGGGCCGGGGAGCTGTTTTTT
CSVRTQGAGELFF
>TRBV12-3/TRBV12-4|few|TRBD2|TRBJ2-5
TGTGCCAGCAGTAGACTAGCCGCTGAGACCCAGTACTTC
CASSRLAAETQYF
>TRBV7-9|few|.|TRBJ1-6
TGTGCCAGCAGCCATTGGTCAGGGTCCAGTAATTCACCCCTCCACTTT
CASSHWSGSSNSPLHF
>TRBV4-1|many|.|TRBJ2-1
TGCGCCAGCAGCCCAGGACCAGAGCAGTTCTTC
CASSPGPEQFF
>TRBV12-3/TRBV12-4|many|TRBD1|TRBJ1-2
TGTGCCAGCAGTTCCGTCCCGGGACAGGGCTACACCTTC
CASSSVPGQGYTF
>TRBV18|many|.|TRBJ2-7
TGTGCCAGCTCCCCATCCGGGGACTACGAGCAGTACTTC
CASSPSGDYEQYF
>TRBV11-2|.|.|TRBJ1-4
TGTGCCAGCAGCGTTTCAGGGCTGGATGAAAAACTGTTTTTT
CASSVSGLDEKLFF
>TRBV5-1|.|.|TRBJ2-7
TGCGCCAGCAGCTTCGAACCCGACAGCTATATCCAGCAGTACTTC
CASSFEPDSYIQQYF
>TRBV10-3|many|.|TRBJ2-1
TGTGCCATCAGTGAGATGCTAAATGAGCAGTTCTTC
CAISEMLNEQFF
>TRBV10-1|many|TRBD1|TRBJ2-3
TGCGCCAGCAGTGAGTCAACAGGGGGTACGCAGTATTTT
CASSESTGGTQYF
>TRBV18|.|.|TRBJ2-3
TGTGCCAGCTCACCTGGGGCCAGAAGCGCTCGCACAGATACGCAGTATTTT
CASSPGARSARTDTQYF
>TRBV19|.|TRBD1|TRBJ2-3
TGTGCCAGTAGTATTCAGGGGACAGGCGTCCCAGATACGCAGTATTTT
CASSIQGTGVPDTQYF
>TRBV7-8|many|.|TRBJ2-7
TGTGCCAGCAGCTTAGACGGCGAGCAGTACTTC
CASSLDGEQYF
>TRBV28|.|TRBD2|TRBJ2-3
TGTGCCAGCAGCAGATCCCCCGGGACTAGCGGGTACCGTTCGACGCAGTATTTT
CASSRSPGTSGYRSTQYF
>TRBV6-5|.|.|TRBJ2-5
TGTGCCAGCAGTTACCTAGTCGGGGAGACCCAGTACTTC
CASSYLVGETQYF
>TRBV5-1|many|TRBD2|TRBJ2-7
TGCGCCAGCGGCGGGACTAGCGGGACTCTCGAGCAGTACTTC
CASGGTSGTLEQYF
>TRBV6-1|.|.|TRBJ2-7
TGTGCCAGCAGTATGCCCTTGGGGGAGCAGTACTTC
CASSMPLGEQYF
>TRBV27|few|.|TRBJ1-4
TGTGCCAGCAGAAAAGGGCCAGGGCACGAAAAACTGTTTTTT
CASRKGPGHEKLFF
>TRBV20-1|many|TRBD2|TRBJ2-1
TGCAGTGTAAGATTAGCGGGGGATGCGCAGTTCTTC
CSVRLAGDAQFF
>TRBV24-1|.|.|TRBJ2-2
TGTGCCACCAGTGAGTCACTAGGCGTCGGCACCGGGGAGCTGTTTTTT
CATSESLGVGTGELFF
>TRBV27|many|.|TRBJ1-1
TGTGCCAGCATAGAAGGGCATGAAGCTTTCTTT
CASIEGHEAFF
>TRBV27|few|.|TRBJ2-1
TGTGCCAGCAGTTCTGCCCGGGACATACAGTTCTTC
CASSSARDIQFF
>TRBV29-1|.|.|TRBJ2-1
TGCAGCGTTGAGGCGAATGAGCAGTTCTTC
CSVEANEQFF
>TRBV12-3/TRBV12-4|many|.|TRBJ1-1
TGTGCCAGCAGTTTCTTGGACGGCATTGAAGCTTTCTTT
CASSFLDGIEAFF
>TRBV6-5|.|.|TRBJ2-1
TGTGCCAGCAGTTACTCGTCGCACAATGAGCAGTTCTTC
CASSYSSHNEQFF
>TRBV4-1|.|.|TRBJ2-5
TGCGCCAGCAGCCAAGATCAAGGGGGACCAGAGACCCAGTACTTC
CASSQDQGGPETQYF
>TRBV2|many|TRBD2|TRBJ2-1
TGTGCCAGCAGTGCATCTAGCGGATACAATGAGCAGTTCTTC
CASSASSGYNEQFF
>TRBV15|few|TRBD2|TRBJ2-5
TGTGCCACCAGCAGAGAAAGCAGGGAGGGGACCCAGTACTTC
CATSRESREGTQYF
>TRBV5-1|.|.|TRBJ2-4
TGCGCCAGCAGCTTGGAGGTAACCTCTAAAAACATTCAGTACTTC
CASSLEVTSKNIQYF
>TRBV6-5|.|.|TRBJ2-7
TGTGCCAGCAGCCACAAGCGGGTCCCCTACGAGCAGTACTTC
CASSHKRVPYEQYF
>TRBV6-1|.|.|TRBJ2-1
TGTGCCAGCAGTACGAGTGGGCGGCACTTC
CASSTSGRHF
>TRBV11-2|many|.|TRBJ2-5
TGTGCCAGCAGCCGGGGGCCAGCTAAGGAGACCCAGTACTTC
CASSRGPAKETQYF
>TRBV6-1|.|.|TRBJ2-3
TGTGCCAGCGGGGATTGGGAACGCACAGATACGCAGTATTTT
CASGDWERTDTQYF
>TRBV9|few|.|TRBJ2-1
TGTGCCAGCAGCGTAGAACTATTCAATGAGCAGTTCTTC
CASSVELFNEQFF
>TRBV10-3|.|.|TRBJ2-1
TGTGCCATCAGTGAGTCGATAGTCAGCGATGAGCAGTTCTTC
CAISESIVSDEQFF
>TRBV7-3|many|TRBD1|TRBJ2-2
TGTGCCAGCAGCTCGACCGGGACAGGGGGTCCCGGGGAGCTGTTTTTT
CASSSTGTGGPGELFF
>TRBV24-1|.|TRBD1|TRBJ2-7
TGTGCCACCAGTGATCAGGACAGGAGCTCCTACGAGCAGTACTTC
CATSDQDRSSYEQYF
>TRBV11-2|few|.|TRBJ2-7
TGTGCCAGCAGCATCGGGACCCTCTTGGAGCAGTACTTC
CASSIGTLLEQYF
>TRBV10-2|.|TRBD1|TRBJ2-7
TGCGCCAGCAGCGGGGACAGGATGGCCGAGCAGTACTTC
CASSGDRMAEQYF
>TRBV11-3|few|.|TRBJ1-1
TGTGCCAGCAGCCCTCTCAGGGTAACCCTTTCCATGAACACTGAAGCTTTCTTT
CASSPLRVTLSMNTEAFF
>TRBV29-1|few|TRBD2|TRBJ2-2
TGCAGCGTTGCGACCCTAGCGGGAGGGGCCGGGGAGCTGTTTTTT
CSVATLAGGAGELFF
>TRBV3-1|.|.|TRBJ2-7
TGTGCCAGCAGCATACCCGGGACACCTTACGAGCAGTACTTC
CASSIPGTPYEQYF
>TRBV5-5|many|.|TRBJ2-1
TGTGCCAGCAGCCAGCAGGGCTCCTACAATGAGCAGTTCTTC
CASSQQGSYNEQFF
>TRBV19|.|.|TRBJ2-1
TGTGCCAGTAGTATAGGGGGGATCGATGAGCAGTTCTTC
CASSIGGIDEQFF
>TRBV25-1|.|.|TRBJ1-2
TGTGCCAGCAGTGAACCAGGGCTAACTAACTATGGCTACACCTTC
CASSEPGLTNYGYTF
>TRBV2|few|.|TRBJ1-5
TGTGCCAGCAGTACGGCTGCTAGCAATCAGCCCCAGCATTTT
CASSTAASNQPQHF
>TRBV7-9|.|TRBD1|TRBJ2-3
TGTGCCAGCAGCTCCGACAGGGTTGGAGCAGATACGCAGTATTTT
CASSSDRVGADTQYF